These T cell receptor beta chains were read from a single sample in a study of shared clonotypes between healthy human individuals. Method: immunoSEQ multiplex PCR; TCRdb's copy keeps in-frame clones and lacks some. This sample has approximately 810,000 clones, with 80% to 95% found just once. Specimen: naive CD8+ T cells sorted from blood. These receptors came from a man aged 25-45 years in good health. CDR3s leave out the opening cysteine and the closing phenylalanine or tryptophan. Rows give clone size only sometimes, using once, few, many, or a class for an expanded clone.

TRBJ2-1	TRBV13	-	ASSLLVRTGAYNEQF
TRBJ2-1	TRBV5-4	once	ASSSLTSGGENEQF
TRBJ2-3	TRBV7-9	-	ASSPQWGTHTDTQY
TRBJ1-2	TRBV27	-	ASRSTGQGNGYT
TRBJ2-5	TRBV5-1	-	ASRGDYETQY
TRBJ2-1	TRBV27	-	ASSLGAGRDEQF
TRBJ1-5	TRBV4-3	-	ASSQDRGVSNQPQH
TRBJ1-4	TRBV7-9	-	ASSPSGQGHEKLF
TRBJ2-7	TRBV10-2	-	ASSESHWGQIVYEQY
TRBJ2-2	TRBV29-1	-	SVRGLAGFSDTGELF
TRBJ2-1	TRBV10-2	once	ASSEVRGSYNEQF
TRBJ2-5	TRBV27	-	ASSLLQQETQY
TRBJ2-5	TRBV10-3	-	AISETGETQY
TRBJ2-2	TRBV5-1	-	ASSDTSGTVNTGELF
TRBJ2-7	TRBV2	-	ASSTTVTYEQY
TRBJ2-1	TRBV7-8	-	ASSSGTSGINEQF
TRBJ2-7	TRBV4-3	-	ASSQRRTGMGQEQY
TRBJ1-1	TRBV11-2	-	ASSLVGYMNTEAF
TRBJ1-3	TRBV7-6	-	ASSLEGLDPGNTIY
TRBJ2-7	TRBV25-1	-	ASSGPGTSDSYEQY
TRBJ2-5	TRBV19	-	ASSAWTVDQETQY
TRBJ2-2	TRBV10-3	-	ATRANTGELF
TRBJ1-5	TRBV6-5	once	ASSLGGSQPQH
TRBJ2-5	TRBV11-2	-	ASSTSRGQGRTQY
TRBJ2-1	TRBV27	once	ASSSMTGRENEQF
TRBJ2-3	TRBV5-8	-	ASSLAGGPMGDTQY